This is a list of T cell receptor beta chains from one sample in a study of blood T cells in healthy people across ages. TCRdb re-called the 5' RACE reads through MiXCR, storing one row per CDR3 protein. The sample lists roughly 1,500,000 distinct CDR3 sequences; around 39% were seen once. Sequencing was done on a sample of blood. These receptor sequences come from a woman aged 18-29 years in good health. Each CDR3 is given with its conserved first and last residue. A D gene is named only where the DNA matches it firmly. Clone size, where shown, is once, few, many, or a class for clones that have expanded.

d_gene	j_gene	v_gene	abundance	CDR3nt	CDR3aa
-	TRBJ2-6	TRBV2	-	TGTGCCAGACAGACTGACTCTGGGGCCAACGTCCTGACTTTC	CARQTDSGANVLTF
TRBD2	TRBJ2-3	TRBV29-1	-	TGCAGCGGTGCGGGGGGGATTTTTGACACAGATACGCAGTATTTT	CSGAGGIFDTDTQYF
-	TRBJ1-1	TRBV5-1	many	TGTGCCAGCAGCTTGGGGGGAGGGGGCACTGAAGCTTTCTTT	CASSLGGGGTEAFF
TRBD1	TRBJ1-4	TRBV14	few	TGTGCCAGCAGCCTAAAGACCGGGACAGGGGCCGGAAAACTGTTTTTT	CASSLKTGTGAGKLFF
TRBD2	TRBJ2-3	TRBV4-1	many	TGTGCCAGCAGCCAAGGTAGCGGGGGCACAGATACGCAGTATTTT	CASSQGSGGTDTQYF
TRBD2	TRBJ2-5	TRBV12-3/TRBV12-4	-	TGTGCCAGCAGTTTATTCGGACTAGGCGGGGGTCAAGAGACCCAGTACTTC	CASSLFGLGGGQETQYF
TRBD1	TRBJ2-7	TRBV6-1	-	TGTGCCAGCAGCAACCTGAGGACAGGGCCCTACGAGCAGTACTTC	CASSNLRTGPYEQYF
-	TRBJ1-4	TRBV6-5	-	TGTGCCAGCAGACTTTCCGGGAAAACGGGAAAACTGTTTTTT	CASRLSGKTGKLFF
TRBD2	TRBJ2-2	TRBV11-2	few	TGTGCCAGCAGCTTAGGATCGGGACTAGCGGCCACCGGGGAGCTGTTTTTT	CASSLGSGLAATGELFF
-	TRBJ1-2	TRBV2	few	TGTGCCAGCAGCACGGACAGTTCGGCAAACTATGGCTACACCTTC	CASSTDSSANYGYTF
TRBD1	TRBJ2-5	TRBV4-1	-	TGCGCCAGCAGCCAAACCCCGGGACAGCCGTACCAAGAGACCCAGTACTTC	CASSQTPGQPYQETQYF
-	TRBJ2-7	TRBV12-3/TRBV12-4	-	TGTGCCAGCAGTCCGGGGACAACGTCTTACTACGAGCAGTACTTC	CASSPGTTSYYEQYF
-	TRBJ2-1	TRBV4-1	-	TGCGCCAGCATGGCCTACAATGAGCAGTTCTTC	CASMAYNEQFF
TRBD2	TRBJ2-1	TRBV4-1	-	TGCGTCAGCAGCCCCCCGGGACTAGCGGCAAACAATGAGCAGTTCTTC	CVSSPPGLAANNEQFF
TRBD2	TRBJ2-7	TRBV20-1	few	TGCAGTGCTGGGCGAGGACTAGCGGTTACCTACGAGCAGTACTTC	CSAGRGLAVTYEQYF
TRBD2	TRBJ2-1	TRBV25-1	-	TGTGCCAGCAGTGAATCTCAACTAGCGGGAGTCAATGAGCAGTTCTTC	CASSESQLAGVNEQFF
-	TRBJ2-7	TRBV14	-	TGTGCCAGCAGCCCCTACACAGGCTCCTACGAGCAGTACTTC	CASSPYTGSYEQYF